This entry lists 31 T cell receptor beta chains sequenced from one sample in a study of T-cell reconstitution after alpha-beta-depleted transplantation in children. A library of TCRbeta sequences, prepared with unique molecular identifiers, was generated. TCRdb passed the PCR reads through MiXCR, listing each CDR3 protein once. The data hold about 420,000 distinct CDR3 sequences, with roughly 17% observed a single time. Source: PBMCs, mostly from graft donor cells, taken 360 days after TCRalphabeta/CD19-depleted stem cell transplant. The receptor source for this set is a boy less than two years old who had a stem cell transplant for Wiskott-Aldrich syndrome, so the T cells may come from the graft donor.

This clonotype was observed a few times. V is TRBV4-3 and J is TRBJ2-2; D gene uncertain. Germline CDR1 LGHNA, CDR2 YSLEER. This CDR3 has 14 residues. The V end was cut by 3 bases, the J end by 5 bases, with 10 bases between. The DNA for the CDR3 is TGCGCCAGCAGCCAGTTTTACGGAACCGGGGAGCTGTTTTTT. Translated: CASSQFYGTGELFF.

The V call is TRBV20-1, the J call TRBJ1-5, with 8 bases fitting TRBD1. This CDR3 region has 14 residues. With V trimmed by 3 bases and J by 4 bases, 5 bases remained unmatched. The germline gives CDR1 DFQATT, CDR2 SNEGSKA (reference sequence). The CDR3 loop is CSARYGQGNQPQHF. DNA of the CDR3: TGCAGTGCTAGGTACGGACAGGGTAATCAGCCCCAGCATTTT.

This clonotype was observed a handful of times. The chain carries TRBV18 and TRBJ2-5, with 7 bases identical to TRBD2. Trimming at V came to 3 bases and at J to 3 bases, leaving 7 bases not matched to a gene. Germline lookup yields CDR1 KGHSH and CDR2 LQKENI. This CDR3 spans 15 amino acids. CDR3 protein: CASSPGGARKETQYF. The CDR3 DNA reads TGTGCCAGCTCACCGGGAGGGGCGCGAAAAGAGACCCAGTACTTC.

This clonotype was detected only a few times. The V gene is TRBV3-1, the J gene TRBJ2-4; D is possibly TRBD2 (6 bases). Germline V gene lookup returns CDR1 LGHDT and CDR2 YNNKEL (reference sequence). The CDR3 is made up of 18 amino acids. Trimming shortened V by 0 bases and J by 0 bases, and 15 bases separated the two germline ends. The CDR3 sequence is CASSQEHEAGLAKNIQYF. CDR3 in DNA: TGTGCCAGCAGCCAAGAGCACGAAGCGGGCTTAGCCAAAAACATTCAGTACTTC. Combining the CDR3 with reference TRBV3-1 and TRBJ2-4 gives the whole variable domain DTAVSQTPKYLVTQMGNDKSIKCEQNLGHDTMYWYKQDSKKFLKIMFSYNNKELIINETVPNRFSPKSPDKAHLNLHINSLELGDSAVYFCASSQEHEAGLAKNIQYFGAGTRLSVL.

The rearrangement joins TRBV24-1 to TRBJ2-2; 7 bases fit TRBD2. The CDR3 runs to 16 residues. Per the germline V gene, CDR1 is KGHDR and CDR2 is SFDVKD. The trim removed 3 bases at V and 1 base at J, leaving 4 bases unmatched. In DNA, the CDR3 is TGTGCCACCAGTGATACCGGGACTATGAACACCGGGGAGCTGTTTTTT. Amino acids: CATSDTGTMNTGELFF.

This clonotype was found a few times. The chain recombines TRBV7-9 with TRBJ1-4; 9 bases are shared with TRBD1. The CDR3 spans 14 residues. Germline CDR1 is SEHNR and CDR2 is FQNEAQ (reference sequence). V trimming: 7 bases; J trimming: 6 bases; junction bases outside the gene matches: 6. The CDR3 sequence is CASKGTGSYEKLFF. The CDR3 nucleotides are TGTGCCAGCAAGGGGACAGGGTCATATGAAAAACTGTTTTTT. Together with reference TRBV7-9 and TRBJ1-4, the CDR3 gives the full variable domain: DTGVSQNPRHKITKRGQNVTFRCDPISEHNRLYWYRQTLGQGPEFLTYFQNEAQLEKSRLLSDRFSAERPKGSFSTLEIQRTEQGDSAMYLCASKGTGSYEKLFFGSGTQLSVL.

The chain has TRBV4-1 and TRBJ2-6; a weak D match, TRBD1 (6 bases). Trimming stripped 0 bases from V and 1 base from J, with 16 bases between. Per the germline V gene, CDR1 is MGHRA and CDR2 is YSYEKL. The length of the CDR3 is 19 residues. Written as DNA, the CDR3 is TGCGCCAGCAGCCAAGAATGGGGCTGGACAGTTTCTGGGGCCAACGTCCTGACTTTC. Its translation: CASSQEWGWTVSGANVLTF.

This clonotype was seen more than once but under ten times. The chain uses TRBV4-1 and TRBJ2-5; D uncertain. Germline V gene data show CDR1 as MGHRA and CDR2 as YSYEKL. CDR3 length: 19 residues. With 3 bases removed from V and 2 bases from J, the gap between germline ends came to 25 bases. CDR3 DNA: TGCGCCAGCAGCCAGCCCCGGACCCGTGGCACGCCCTCTCAAGAGACCCAGTACTTC. Its protein is CASSQPRTRGTPSQETQYF.

The chain joins TRBV15 to TRBJ2-5; possibly TRBD1 for D (6 bases). Looked up from germline, CDR1 is LNHNV and CDR2 is YYDKDF (reference sequence). The CDR3 is 12 residues long. The V end was cut by 8 bases, the J end by 7 bases, with 14 bases between. The CDR3 sequence is CATRDTGLTQYF. In DNA, the CDR3 is TGTGCCACCCGGGACACCGGATTGACCCAGTACTTC. The variable domain in full, completed from reference TRBV15 and TRBJ2-5, reads DAMVIQNPRYQVTQFGKPVTLSCSQTLNHNVMYWYQQKSSQAPKLLFHYYDKDFNNEADTPDNFQSRRPNTSFCFLDIRSPGLGDTAMYLCATRDTGLTQYFGPGTRLLVL.

This clonotype appeared many times. The chain recombines TRBV3-1 with TRBJ2-1, with D perhaps matching TRBD1 (6 bases). CDR1 is LGHDT, CDR2 YNNKEL, per germline (reference sequence). The CDR3 has 12 residues. Deletions cut 4 bases from V and 9 bases from J, with 10 bases between. The DNA of the CDR3 is TGTGCCAGCAGCCCCCCCAGGGGTGAGCAGTTCTTC. This encodes CASSPPRGEQFF.

The CDR3 bases are TGCAGCGTTATTGACAAGCAAGAGACCCAGTACTTC. It encodes CSVIDKQETQYF. V is TRBV29-1 and J is TRBJ2-5; D gene unclear. With 5 bases removed from V and 2 bases from J, the gap between germline ends came to 9 bases. The length of the CDR3 is 12 residues. Germline CDR1 and CDR2: SQVTM and ANQGSEA.

There are a few counts of this clonotype. The chain joins TRBV2 to TRBJ2-1, with 10 bases identical to TRBD2. V lost 6 bases to trimming and J lost 5 bases; unmatched junction nucleotides: 10. The CDR3 has 16 amino acids. Germline CDR1 is SNHLY and CDR2 is FYNNEI. The CDR3 here is CASRYKAGGPNNEQFF. DNA for the CDR3: TGTGCCAGCAGATATAAAGCGGGAGGGCCGAACAATGAGCAGTTCTTC.

The chain uses TRBV6-5 and TRBJ2-5; tentative D call: TRBD2 (5 bases). In germline, CDR1 is MNHEY, CDR2 SVGAGI. The CDR3 covers 11 residues. V was cut by 10 bases and J by 7 bases, with 13 bases left in between. The DNA of the CDR3 is TGTGCCATCGAGGGCGATGGGACCCAGTACTTC. Translated: CAIEGDGTQYF.

This clonotype was seen ten or more times. The chain is built from TRBV29-1 and TRBJ2-5, with 8 bases fitting TRBD1. The V segment lost 7 bases and the J segment 5 bases; nucleotides outside the gene matches: 6. There are 12 residues in the CDR3. Germline V gene data show CDR1 as SQVTM and CDR2 as ANQGSEA. The CDR3 DNA is TGCAGCGCCCGGACAGGGAGGGAGACCCAGTACTTC. Translated, it gives CSARTGRETQYF.

This clonotype was picked up one time. The gene calls are TRBV7-2 and TRBJ2-2; D is unclear. Trimming cost V 4 bases and J 0 bases, with 15 bases left between them. CDR3 length: 17 residues. CDR1 is SGHTA and CDR2 is FQGNSA in the germline V gene. CDR3 region: CASSWSLAQANTGELFF. CDR3 nucleotides: TGTGCCAGCAGCTGGAGCTTGGCCCAAGCGAACACCGGGGAGCTGTTTTTT.

This chain uses TRBV12-3 or TRBV12-4 with TRBJ2-3, with 8 bases aligning to TRBD2. The trim removed 5 bases at V and 4 bases at J, leaving 8 bases unmatched. The CDR3 is made up of 15 amino acids. The CDR3 region is CASSPGLGGPDTQYF. CDR3 coding DNA: TGTGCCAGCAGTCCGGGACTAGGGGGACCAGATACGCAGTATTTT.

This clonotype was counted many times. The chain has TRBV29-1 and TRBJ1-3; no reliable D call. The germline V gene has CDR1 SQVTM and CDR2 ANQGSEA. This CDR3 contains 11 residues. Trimming pared 7 bases from V and 0 bases from J, leaving 4 bases between. CDR3 DNA: TGCAGCGCCTACTCTGGAAACACCATATATTTT. Protein: CSAYSGNTIYF.

DNA for the CDR3: TGCAGTGCTAGGCAACCGGGACAGTATGGCTACACCTTC. Translated, it gives CSARQPGQYGYTF. The chain employs TRBV20-1 and TRBJ1-2, with 7 nucleotides matching TRBD1. CDR3 length: 13 amino acids. Trimming at V came to 3 bases and at J to 5 bases, leaving 6 bases not matched to a gene. Germline V gene sequence: CDR1 DFQATT, CDR2 SNEGSKA (reference sequence).

CDR3 loop: CASSQENRPLSYF. The CDR3 DNA reads as TGTGCCAGCAGCCAAGAAAACAGGCCACTTTCGTACTTC. V and J are TRBV16 and TRBJ2-7; the D gene is possibly TRBD1 (5 bases). Trimming shortened V by 2 bases and J by 12 bases, and 17 bases separated the two germline ends. Germline CDR1 KGHSY, CDR2 FQNENV. The CDR3 contains 13 residues.

The gene calls are TRBV7-8 and TRBJ2-5; tentative D call: TRBD1 (6 bases). The CDR3 totals 14 residues. Trimming shortened V by 4 bases and J by 5 bases, and 14 bases separated the two germline ends. Germline lookup yields CDR1 SGHVS and CDR2 FQNEAQ. CDR3: CASSWVQGEETQYF. The CDR3 DNA is TGTGCCAGCAGCTGGGTACAGGGAGAGGAGACCCAGTACTTC.

V usage is TRBV11-1 and J usage is TRBJ2-7, with 16 positions matching TRBD2. V trimming: 2 bases; J trimming: 7 bases; junction bases outside the gene matches: 11. This CDR3 comprises 18 residues. Germline V lookup: CDR1 SGHAT, CDR2 FQDESV (reference sequence). The CDR3 region is CASSLRGGTSGGAVEQYF. DNA for the CDR3: TGTGCCAGCAGCTTAAGGGGCGGGACTAGCGGGGGGGCCGTGGAGCAGTACTTC.

This clonotype was counted only a few times. The CDR3 spells CASSFLLLKREVMDTQYF. For the CDR3, the DNA is TGTGCCAGCAGCTTCCTTTTGTTGAAGCGGGAGGTGATGGATACGCAGTATTTT. This chain connects TRBV5-6 to TRBJ2-3; TRBD2 matches 9 bases. The CDR3 totals 18 residues. Trimming took 2 bases from V and 6 from J; bases not matched to a gene: 16. CDR1 SGHDT and CDR2 YYEEEE come from the germline V gene.

The chain carries TRBV5-1 and TRBJ2-3, with a possible D match to TRBD2 (7 bases). The germline gives CDR1 SGHRS, CDR2 YFSETQ. Trimming pared 4 bases from V and 2 bases from J, leaving 11 bases between. This CDR3 is built from 14 residues. The CDR3 DNA follows: TGCGCCAGCAGCGCGGGGGCCGTCACAGATACGCAGTATTTT. Its translation is CASSAGAVTDTQYF.

The V call is TRBV12-3 or TRBV12-4, the J call TRBJ2-7; 9 bases match TRBD2. J was trimmed by 1 base and V by 1 base; bases with no gene match: 5. The CDR3 is 16 amino acids. The CDR3 DNA is TGTGCCAGCAGTTTAGGGCCTAGCGGGATTTCCTACGAGCAGTACTTC. It translates to CASSLGPSGISYEQYF.

This clonotype was observed a few times. V usage is TRBV5-1 and J usage is TRBJ2-1; D is undetermined. Germline V gives CDR1 SGHRS, CDR2 YFSETQ. The CDR3 loop spans 15 amino acids. V lost 1 base and J 4 bases, leaving 12 bases between the germline ends. This chain's CDR3 is CASSLTQKPYNEQFF. CDR3 bases: TGCGCCAGCAGCTTGACTCAGAAACCGTACAATGAGCAGTTCTTC.

This rearrangement joins TRBV3-1 to TRBJ2-3, with 8 bases matching TRBD2. Germline CDR1 is LGHDT and CDR2 is YNNKEL (reference sequence). The CDR3 is 16 amino acids. V trimming: 0 bases; J trimming: 6 bases; junction bases outside the gene matches: 8. CDR3 loop: CASSQDSPGGRDTQYF. CDR3 DNA sequence: TGTGCCAGCAGCCAAGACTCCCCGGGGGGGCGGGATACGCAGTATTTT.

V is TRBV5-1 and J is TRBJ2-7; the match to TRBD1 covers 10 bases. This CDR3 comprises 15 residues. Germline loops: CDR1 SGHRS, CDR2 YFSETQ. V trimming: 3 bases; J trimming: 2 bases; junction bases outside the gene matches: 5. DNA for the CDR3: TGCGCCAGCAGCTGGGGACAGGGGCTCACCTACGAGCAGTACTTC. Translating it yields CASSWGQGLTYEQYF.

This clonotype was picked up a small number of times. The V gene is TRBV20-1, the J gene TRBJ2-2, with 7 bases that match TRBD1. The CDR3 totals 11 residues. In germline, CDR1 is DFQATT, CDR2 SNEGSKA (reference sequence). Losses at the gene ends were 6 bases for V and 9 bases for J; bases not matched to a gene: 4. The CDR3 DNA sequence: TGCAGTGCCATACAGGGGCGGGAGCTGTTTTTT. Its protein is CSAIQGRELFF.

This clonotype was detected only a few times. This sequence joins TRBV29-1 and TRBJ2-7, with no clear D. There are 12 residues in the CDR3. V lost 5 bases and J 2 bases, leaving 10 bases between the germline ends. CDR1 and CDR2 from the germline V gene are SQVTM and ANQGSEA. CDR3 DNA: TGCAGCGTTCTGGCCGTTACCTACGAGCAGTACTTC. Its protein is CSVLAVTYEQYF.

This chain uses TRBV7-9 with TRBJ2-7, with 9 nucleotides matching TRBD2. The junction had 5 bases not matched to a gene; V was cut back by 5 bases and J by 0 bases. CDR1 is SEHNR and CDR2 is FQNEAQ in the germline V gene (reference sequence). CDR3 length: 15 residues. CDR3 protein: CASSPSGVYSYEQYF. The CDR3, as DNA: TGTGCCAGCAGCCCTAGCGGGGTTTACTCCTACGAGCAGTACTTC.

The chain couples TRBV24-1 to TRBJ2-7; D is perhaps TRBD2 (5 bases). The CDR3 is made up of 18 amino acids. CDR1 is KGHDR, CDR2 SFDVKD, per germline. Trimming removed 0 bases from V and 1 base from J, with 18 bases in between. This CDR3 is CATSDLEGPRRTSYEQYF. CDR3 bases: TGTGCCACCAGTGATTTGGAGGGTCCAAGGCGTACATCCTACGAGCAGTACTTC.